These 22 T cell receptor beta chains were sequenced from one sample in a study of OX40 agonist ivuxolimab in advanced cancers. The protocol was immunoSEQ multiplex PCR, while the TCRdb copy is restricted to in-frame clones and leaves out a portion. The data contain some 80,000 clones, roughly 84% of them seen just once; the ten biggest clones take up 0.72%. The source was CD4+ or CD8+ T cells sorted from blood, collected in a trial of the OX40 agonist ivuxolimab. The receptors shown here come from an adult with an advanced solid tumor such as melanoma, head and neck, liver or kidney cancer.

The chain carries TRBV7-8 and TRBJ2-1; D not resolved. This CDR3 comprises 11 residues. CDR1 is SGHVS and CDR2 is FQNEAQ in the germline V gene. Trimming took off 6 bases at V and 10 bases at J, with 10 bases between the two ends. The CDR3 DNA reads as TGTGCCAGCAGTTCGCCTCAAGAGCAGTTCTTC. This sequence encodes CASSSPQEQFF. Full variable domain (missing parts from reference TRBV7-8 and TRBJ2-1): GAGVSQSPRYKVAKRGQDVALRCDPISGHVSLFWYQQALGQGPEFLTYFQNEAQLDKSGLPSDRFFAERPEGSVSTLKIQRTQQEDSAVYLCASSSPQEQFFGPGTRLTVL.

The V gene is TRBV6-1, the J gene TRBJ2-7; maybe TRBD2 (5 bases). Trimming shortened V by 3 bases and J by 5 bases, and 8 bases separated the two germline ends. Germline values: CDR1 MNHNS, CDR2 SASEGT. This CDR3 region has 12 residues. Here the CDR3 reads CASSDWGDEQYF. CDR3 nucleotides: TGTGCCAGCAGTGATTGGGGAGACGAGCAGTACTTC.

The CDR3 loop reads CASSFTSGGYNEQFF. The DNA for the CDR3 is TGTGCCAGCAGCTTTACCAGCGGGGGGTACAATGAGCAGTTCTTC. The chain has TRBV7-3 and TRBJ2-1; 9 bases map to TRBD2. This CDR3 is 15 amino acids long. The V and J ends lost 3 bases and 4 bases, in that order; junction bases with no gene match: 4. Germline CDR1 is SGHTA and CDR2 is FQGTGA.

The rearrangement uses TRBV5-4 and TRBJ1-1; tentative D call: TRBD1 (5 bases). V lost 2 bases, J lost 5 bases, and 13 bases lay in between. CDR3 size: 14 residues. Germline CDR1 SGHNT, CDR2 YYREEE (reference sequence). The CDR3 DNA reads TGTGCCAGCAGCTTCGGAGTAGGGGCGACTGAAGCTTTCTTT. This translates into CASSFGVGATEAFF.

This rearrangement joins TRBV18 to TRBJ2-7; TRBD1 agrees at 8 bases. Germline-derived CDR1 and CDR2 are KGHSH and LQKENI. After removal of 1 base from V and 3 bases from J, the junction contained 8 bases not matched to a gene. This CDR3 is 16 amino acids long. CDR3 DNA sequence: TGTGCCAGCTCACCACGGACAGGGTTTGTTGTCTACGAGCAGTACTTC. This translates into CASSPRTGFVVYEQYF.

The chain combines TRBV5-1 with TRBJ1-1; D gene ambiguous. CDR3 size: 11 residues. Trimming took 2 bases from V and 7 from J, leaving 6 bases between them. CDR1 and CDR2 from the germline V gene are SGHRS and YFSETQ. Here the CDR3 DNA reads TGCGCCAGCAGCTTTATGGGTGAAGCTTTCTTT. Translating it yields CASSFMGEAFF. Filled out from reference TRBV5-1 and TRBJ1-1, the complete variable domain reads KAGVTQTPRYLIKTRGQQVTLSCSPISGHRSVSWYQQTPGQGLQFLFEYFSETQRNKGNFPGRFSGRQFSNSRSEMNVSTLELGDSALYLCASSFMGEAFFGQGTRLTVV.

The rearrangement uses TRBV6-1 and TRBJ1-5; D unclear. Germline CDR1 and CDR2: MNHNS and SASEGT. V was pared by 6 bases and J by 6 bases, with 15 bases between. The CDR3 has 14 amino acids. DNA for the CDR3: TGTGCCAGCAGCCCCGGAAGGGCGGGTCAGCCCCAGCATTTT. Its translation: CASSPGRAGQPQHF.

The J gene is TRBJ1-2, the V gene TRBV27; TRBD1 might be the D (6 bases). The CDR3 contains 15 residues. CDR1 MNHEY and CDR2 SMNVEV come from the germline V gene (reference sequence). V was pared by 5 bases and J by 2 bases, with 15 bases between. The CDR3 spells CASSVQGDGNYGYTF. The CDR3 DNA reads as TGTGCCAGCAGTGTACAGGGTGATGGAAACTATGGCTACACCTTC.

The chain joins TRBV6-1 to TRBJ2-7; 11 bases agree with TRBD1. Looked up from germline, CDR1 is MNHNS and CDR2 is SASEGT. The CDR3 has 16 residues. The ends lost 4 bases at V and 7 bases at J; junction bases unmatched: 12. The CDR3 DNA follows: TGTGCCAGCAGTGTCCTTCCGGGACAGGGGGGCGGGGAGCAGTACTTC. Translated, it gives CASSVLPGQGGGEQYF.

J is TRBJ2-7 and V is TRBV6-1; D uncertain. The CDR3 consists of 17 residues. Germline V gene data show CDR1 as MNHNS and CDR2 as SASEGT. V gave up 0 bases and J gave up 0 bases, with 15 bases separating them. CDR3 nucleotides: TGTGCCAGCAGTGAAGCGTCTTATGTGACCCTCTCCTACGAGCAGTACTTC. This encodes CASSEASYVTLSYEQYF.

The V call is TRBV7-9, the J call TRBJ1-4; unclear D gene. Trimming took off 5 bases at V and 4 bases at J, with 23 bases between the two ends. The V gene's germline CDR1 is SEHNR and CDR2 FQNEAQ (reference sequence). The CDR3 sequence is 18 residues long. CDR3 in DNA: TGTGCCAGCAGCCTGCGGGCCTCATCGGAAATGGGTAATGAAAAACTGTTTTTT. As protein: CASSLRASSEMGNEKLFF.

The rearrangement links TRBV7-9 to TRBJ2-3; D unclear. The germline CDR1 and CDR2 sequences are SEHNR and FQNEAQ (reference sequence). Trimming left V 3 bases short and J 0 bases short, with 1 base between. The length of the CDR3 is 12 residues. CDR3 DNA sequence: TGTGCCAGCAGCTTTAGCACAGATACGCAGTATTTT. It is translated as CASSFSTDTQYF.

This chain's CDR3 is CASSRDFRNQETQYF. DNA for the CDR3: TGTGCCAGCTCACGGGACTTCCGAAACCAAGAGACCCAGTACTTC. The rearrangement uses TRBV18 and TRBJ2-5, with a tentative D call TRBD2 (6 bases). This CDR3 spans 15 amino acids. The germline V gene has CDR1 KGHSH and CDR2 LQKENI. V was cut by 4 bases and J by 0 bases, with 12 bases left in between.

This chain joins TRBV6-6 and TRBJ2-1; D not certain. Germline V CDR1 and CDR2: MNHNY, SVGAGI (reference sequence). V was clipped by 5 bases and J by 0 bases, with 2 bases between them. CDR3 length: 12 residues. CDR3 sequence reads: CASSPSYNEQFF. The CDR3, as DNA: TGTGCCAGCAGTCCCTCCTACAATGAGCAGTTCTTC.

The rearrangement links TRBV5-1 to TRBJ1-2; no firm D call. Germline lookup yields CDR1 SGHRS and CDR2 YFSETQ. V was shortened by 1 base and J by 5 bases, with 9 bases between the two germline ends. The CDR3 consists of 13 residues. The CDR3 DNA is TGCGCCAGCAGCTTGAGCGGAAATTATGGCTACACCTTC. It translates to CASSLSGNYGYTF.

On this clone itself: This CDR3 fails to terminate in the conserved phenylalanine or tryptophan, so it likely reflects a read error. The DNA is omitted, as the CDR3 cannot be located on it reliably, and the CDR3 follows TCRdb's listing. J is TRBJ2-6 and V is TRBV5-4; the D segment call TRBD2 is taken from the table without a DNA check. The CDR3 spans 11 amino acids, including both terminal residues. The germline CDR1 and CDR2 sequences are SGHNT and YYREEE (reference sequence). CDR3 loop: CASSSKSPLRD.

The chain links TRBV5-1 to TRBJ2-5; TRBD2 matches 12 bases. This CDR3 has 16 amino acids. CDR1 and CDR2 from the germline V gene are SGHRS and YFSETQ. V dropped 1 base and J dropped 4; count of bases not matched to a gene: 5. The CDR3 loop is CASSLRLAGGTETQYF. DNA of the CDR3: TGCGCCAGCAGCTTGAGGCTAGCGGGGGGGACAGAGACCCAGTACTTC.

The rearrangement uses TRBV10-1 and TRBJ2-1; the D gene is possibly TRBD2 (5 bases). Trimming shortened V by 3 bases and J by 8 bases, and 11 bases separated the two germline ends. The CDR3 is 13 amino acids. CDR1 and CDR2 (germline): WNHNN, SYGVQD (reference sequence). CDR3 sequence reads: CASSDGGVHEQFF. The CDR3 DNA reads TGCGCCAGCAGTGACGGAGGAGTACATGAGCAGTTCTTC.

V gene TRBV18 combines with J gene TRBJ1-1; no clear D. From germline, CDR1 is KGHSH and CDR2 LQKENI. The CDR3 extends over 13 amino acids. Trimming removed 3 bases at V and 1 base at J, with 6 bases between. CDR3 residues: CASSPVGNTEAFF. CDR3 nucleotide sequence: TGTGCCAGCTCACCGGTGGGGAACACTGAAGCTTTCTTT.

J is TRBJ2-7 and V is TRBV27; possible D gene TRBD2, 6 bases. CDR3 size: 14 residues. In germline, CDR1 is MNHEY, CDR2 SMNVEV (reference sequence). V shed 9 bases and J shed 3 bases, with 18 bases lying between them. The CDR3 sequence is CASSSSSESYEQYF. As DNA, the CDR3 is TGTGCCAGTTCCTCCTCTAGCGAAAGCTACGAGCAGTACTTC.

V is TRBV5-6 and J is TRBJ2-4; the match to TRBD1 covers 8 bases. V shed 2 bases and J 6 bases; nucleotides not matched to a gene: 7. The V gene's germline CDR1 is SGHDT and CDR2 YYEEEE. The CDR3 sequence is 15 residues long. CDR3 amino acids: CASSFPGQARNIQYF. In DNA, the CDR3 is TGTGCCAGCAGCTTCCCGGGACAGGCGCGAAACATTCAGTACTTC.

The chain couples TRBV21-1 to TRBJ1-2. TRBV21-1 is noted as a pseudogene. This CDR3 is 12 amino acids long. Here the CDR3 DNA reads TGTGCCAGCAGCGCAAGACCCCGAGACTACACCTTC. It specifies CASSARPRDYTF.